What follows are 13 T cell receptor beta chains derived from one specimen sequenced in a study of breast tumors, draining lymph nodes, adjacent tissues. MiXCR, applied by TCRdb to the multiplex PCR reads, yields one record per CDR3 protein. The profile shows tens of thousands of distinct CDR3 sequences, 23% of them singletons. Input material: breast tumor tissue. The receptors derive from a female donor with breast cancer. Some clones in this sample may be carry-over from other donors' samples.

This clonotype was seen just once. The junction differs from germline at one of its ends, possibly a read error. The V call is TRBV14, the J call TRBJ1-1; no firm D call. The CDR3 consists of 12 residues. Germline V gives CDR1 SGHDN, CDR2 FVKESK. The CDR3 here is CATSPEGVPSFF. For the CDR3, the DNA is TGTGCCACCAGCCCCGAGGGCGTTCCGTCTTTCTTT.

This clonotype was counted many times. The genes are TRBV20-1 and TRBJ1-5; D gene ambiguous. This CDR3 is built from 13 residues. Trimming pared 1 base from V and 0 bases from J, leaving 4 bases between. Germline V gives CDR1 DFQATT, CDR2 SNEGSKA (reference sequence). In nucleotides, the CDR3 is TGCAGTGCTAGAGGCAGTAGCAATCAGCCCCAGCATTTT. Encoded protein: CSARGSSNQPQHF.

This clonotype was recorded a few times. The chain links TRBV6-1 to TRBJ1-2, with TRBD1 as a possible D gene (5 bases). This CDR3 has 15 residues. Germline V gene data show CDR1 as MNHNS and CDR2 as SASEGT. V shed 2 bases and J shed 4 bases, with 14 bases lying between them. For the CDR3, the DNA is TGTGCCAGCAGTGAATTGGGCAGGGATTTCTATGGCTACACCTTC. Its protein is CASSELGRDFYGYTF.

Ten or more counts support this clonotype. The J gene is TRBJ2-7, the V gene TRBV6-1, with 8 positions matching TRBD1. The V and J ends lost 5 bases and 5 bases, in that order; junction bases with no gene match: 8. The CDR3 length is 14 residues. Looked up from germline, CDR1 is MNHNS and CDR2 is SASEGT. CDR3 protein: CASSSTTGGNEQYF. The CDR3 DNA is TGTGCCAGCAGTTCTACTACAGGGGGGAACGAGCAGTACTTC.

Many counts were recorded for this clonotype. V is TRBV6-5 and J is TRBJ2-3, with D tentatively TRBD1 or TRBD2 (5 bases each). Looked up from germline, CDR1 is MNHEY and CDR2 is SVGAGI. This CDR3 spans 15 amino acids. V was pared by 6 bases and J by 0 bases, with 13 bases between. This chain's CDR3 is CASRYRDQSTDTQYF. The CDR3 DNA reads as TGTGCCAGCAGATACCGGGACCAAAGCACAGATACGCAGTATTTT.

This clonotype was detected ten times or more. The rearrangement uses TRBV7-9 and TRBJ1-3, with TRBD1 as a possible D gene (5 bases). The ends were cut back, 5 bases at V and 4 bases at J, with 18 bases in the middle. This CDR3 contains 16 residues. Germline-derived CDR1 and CDR2 are SEHNR and FQNEAQ (reference sequence). The CDR3 DNA reads TGTGCCAGCAGCCAATCTGTAGGGGCCTTGGGAAACACCATATATTTT. Translated: CASSQSVGALGNTIYF.

This clonotype occurred many times. The chain uses TRBV20-1 and TRBJ2-3, with D possibly being TRBD2 (6 bases). The CDR3 is 9 residues long. Germline CDR1 DFQATT, CDR2 SNEGSKA (reference sequence). CDR3 residues: CKALGGQYF. The CDR3 nucleotides read TGCAAAGCGTTGGGGGGGCAGTATTTT.

About this clonotype: Possible read error: a much larger clone is one base away. The CDR3 carries no conserved terminal phenylalanine or tryptophan, so it likely arises from a read error. The rearrangement links TRBV7-9 to TRBJ1-4; D might be TRBD1 (5 bases). The V gene's germline CDR1 is SEHNR and CDR2 FQNEAQ (reference sequence). V lost 1 base and J 5 bases, leaving 17 bases between the germline ends. This CDR3 comprises 17 residues. Written as DNA, the CDR3 is TGTGCCAGCAGCTTAGGCCCGCGGGACGTCGGGAATGAAAAACTGTTTGTT. Its translation is CASSLGPRDVGNEKLFV.

Ten or more counts support this clonotype. The J gene is TRBJ2-7, the V gene TRBV12-3 or TRBV12-4; 8 bases fit TRBD2. CDR3 size: 13 residues. Trimming at V came to 7 bases and at J to 7 bases, leaving 9 bases not matched to a gene. The CDR3 coding sequence is TGTGCCAGCAAGACTAGCGCAGGCCAGGAGCAGTACTTC. Translating gives CASKTSAGQEQYF.

This clonotype has ten or more counts. The CDR3 nucleotides are TGTGCCAGCAGCGTATCAGGGGCCGGGGAGACCCAGTACTTC. Amino acid sequence: CASSVSGAGETQYF. J is TRBJ2-5 and V is TRBV9, with D possibly matching TRBD1 (6 bases). Per the germline V gene, CDR1 is SGDLS and CDR2 is YYNGEE. CDR3 length equals 14 residues. V was pared by 1 base and J by 5 bases, with 12 bases between.

This clonotype was seen ten or more times. The chain has TRBV9 and TRBJ2-3; D unresolved. V dropped 6 bases and J dropped 4 bases, with 12 bases sitting between them. Germline values: CDR1 SGDLS, CDR2 YYNGEE. The CDR3 extends over 13 amino acids. The CDR3 coding sequence is TGTGCCAGCACCGATCGAATTTCAGATACGCAGTATTTT. This gives the protein CASTDRISDTQYF. Full variable domain (outside the CDR3, taken from reference TRBV9 and TRBJ2-3): DSGVTQTPKHLITATGQRVTLRCSPRSGDLSVYWYQQSLDQGLQFLIQYYNGEERAKGNILERFSAQQFPDLHSELNLSSLELGDSALYFCASTDRISDTQYFGPGTRLTVL.

This clonotype has ten or more counts. The rearrangement links TRBV27 to TRBJ2-5; D is ambiguous. CDR1 MNHEY and CDR2 SMNVEV come from the germline V gene (reference sequence). V gave up 5 bases and J gave up 0 bases, with 10 bases separating them. The CDR3 totals 14 residues. CDR3 bases: TGTGCCAGCAGTGAAGGACCGTACCAAGAGACCCAGTACTTC. Protein sequence: CASSEGPYQETQYF.

There are many counts of this clonotype. J is TRBJ2-7 and V is TRBV19, with 11 bases matching TRBD1. V was pared by 5 bases and J by 3 bases, with 6 bases of the junction left unmatched. Per germline, CDR1 LNHDA and CDR2 SQIVND (reference sequence). CDR3 length: 15 amino acids. CDR3 sequence reads: CASSRGQGAIYEQYF. DNA for the CDR3: TGTGCCAGTAGTCGAGGACAGGGGGCCATCTACGAGCAGTACTTC.